Below, 7 T cell receptor beta chains from the same sample are listed, as sequenced in a study of PD-L1 blockade in urothelial cancer. Repertoires were generated with immunoSEQ multiplex PCR, while TCRdb's copy carries only in-frame clones and drops some. The sample lists under 35,000 clones; roughly nine tenths were seen once. As for time point: peripheral blood 6 weeks after treatment start. Sequences were derived from PBMCs, sampled around atezolizumab (anti-PD-L1) treatment. The source is a man older than 75 with urothelial cancer.

The chain is built from TRBV19 and TRBJ1-5; 9 bases line up with TRBD1. Germline assignment: CDR1 LNHDA and CDR2 SQIVND (reference sequence). The CDR3 runs to 17 residues. Losses at the gene ends were 2 bases for V and 0 bases for J; bases not matched to a gene: 5. CDR3 sequence reads: CASSILTGGYSNQPQHF. The CDR3 bases are TGTGCCAGTAGTATACTTACAGGGGGCTATAGCAATCAGCCCCAGCATTTT.

DNA of the CDR3: TGTGCCAGCAGCTTGGTGTCTAGTTCCTACAATGAGCAGTTCTTC. Its protein product is CASSLVSSSYNEQFF. The gene calls are TRBV7-2 and TRBJ2-1; no clear D gene. V was cut by 3 bases and J by 1 base, with 10 bases left in between. CDR1 is SGHTA and CDR2 is FQGNSA in the germline V gene. The CDR3 is 15 residues long.

This clone showed up just once. The chain employs TRBV6-5 and TRBJ2-2; 7 positions agree with TRBD2. The germline gives CDR1 MNHEY, CDR2 SVGAGI. The CDR3 covers 15 residues. Trimming took 4 bases from V and 7 from J; bases not matched to a gene: 9. Here the CDR3 reads CASSLGGSWVGELFF. CDR3 bases: TGTGCCAGCAGTTTAGGCGGGAGCTGGGTCGGGGAGCTGTTTTTT.

Only a few counts were recorded for this clone. V gene TRBV19 combines with J gene TRBJ1-2; TRBD1 might be the D (6 bases). The CDR3 sequence is 14 residues long. Trimming stripped 5 bases from V and 4 bases from J, with 14 bases between. Germline CDR1 and CDR2: LNHDA and SQIVND (reference sequence). CDR3 nucleotides: TGTGCCAGTAGTCGGCCGGGACAAATCTATGGCTACACCTTC. It yields the protein CASSRPGQIYGYTF.

CDR3 in DNA: TGTGCCAGTAGTATAGATCTACTAGCGGGAATCCAAGAGACCCAGTACTTC. Translating it yields CASSIDLLAGIQETQYF. The chain combines TRBV19 with TRBJ2-5, with 10 positions matching TRBD2. Germline lookup yields CDR1 LNHDA and CDR2 SQIVND (reference sequence). The CDR3 covers 17 residues. The V and J ends lost 0 bases and 1 base, in that order; junction bases with no gene match: 5.

This rearrangement joins TRBV7-9 to TRBJ2-5, with 9 bases aligning to TRBD2. The CDR3 has 16 amino acids. V lost 1 base to trimming and J lost 2 bases; unmatched junction nucleotides: 5. Germline V CDR1 and CDR2: SEHNR, FQNEAQ (reference sequence). CDR3 DNA: TGTGCCAGCAGCTTAGTCGTGCTAGCGGGGCAAGAGACCCAGTACTTC. It encodes CASSLVVLAGQETQYF.

This clone occurred once. This chain uses TRBV28 with TRBJ1-2, with no clear D. There are 12 residues in the CDR3. Trimming removed 4 bases at V and 8 bases at J, with 11 bases between. The germline gives CDR1 MDHEN, CDR2 SYDVKM. The CDR3 spells CASSSPREGYTF. CDR3 DNA sequence: TGTGCCAGCAGTTCACCACGGGAAGGCTACACCTTC.